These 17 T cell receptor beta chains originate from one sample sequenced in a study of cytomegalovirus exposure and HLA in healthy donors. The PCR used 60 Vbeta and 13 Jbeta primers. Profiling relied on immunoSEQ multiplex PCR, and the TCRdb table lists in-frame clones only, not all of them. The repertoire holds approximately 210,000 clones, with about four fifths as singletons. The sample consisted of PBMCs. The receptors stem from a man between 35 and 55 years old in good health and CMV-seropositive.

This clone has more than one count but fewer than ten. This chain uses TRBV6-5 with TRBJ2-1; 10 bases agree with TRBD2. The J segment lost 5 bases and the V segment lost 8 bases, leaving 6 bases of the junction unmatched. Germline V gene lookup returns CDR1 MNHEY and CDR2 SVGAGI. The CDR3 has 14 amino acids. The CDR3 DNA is TGTGCCAGCTCGACTAGCGGGCCTAACAATGAGCAGTTCTTC. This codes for CASSTSGPNNEQFF.

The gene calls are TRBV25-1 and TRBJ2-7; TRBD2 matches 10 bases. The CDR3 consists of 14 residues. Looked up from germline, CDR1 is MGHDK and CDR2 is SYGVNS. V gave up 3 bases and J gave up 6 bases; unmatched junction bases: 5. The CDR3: CASSESGRALEQYV. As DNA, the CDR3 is TGTGCCAGCAGTGAGAGCGGGAGGGCCCTCGAGCAGTACGTC.

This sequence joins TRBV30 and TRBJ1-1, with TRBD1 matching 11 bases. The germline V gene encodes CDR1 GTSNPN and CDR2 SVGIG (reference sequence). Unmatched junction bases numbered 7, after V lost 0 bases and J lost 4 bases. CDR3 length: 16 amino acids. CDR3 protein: CAWSVGGTGGGTEAFF. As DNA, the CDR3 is TGTGCCTGGAGTGTAGGGGGGACAGGGGGAGGCACTGAAGCTTTCTTT.

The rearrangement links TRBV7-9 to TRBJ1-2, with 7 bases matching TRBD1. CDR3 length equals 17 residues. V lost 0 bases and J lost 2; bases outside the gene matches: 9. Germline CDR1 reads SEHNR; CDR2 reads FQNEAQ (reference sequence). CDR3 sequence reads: CASSLAWRSGGNYGYTF. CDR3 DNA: TGTGCCAGCAGCTTAGCTTGGAGGTCAGGGGGAAACTATGGCTACACCTTC.

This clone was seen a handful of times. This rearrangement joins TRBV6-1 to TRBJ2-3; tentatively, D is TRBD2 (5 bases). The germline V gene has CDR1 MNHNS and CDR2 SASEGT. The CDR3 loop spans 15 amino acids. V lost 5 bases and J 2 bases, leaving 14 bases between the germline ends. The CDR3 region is CASSILPGSTDTQYF. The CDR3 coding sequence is TGTGCCAGCAGTATTCTTCCGGGATCCACAGATACGCAGTATTTT.

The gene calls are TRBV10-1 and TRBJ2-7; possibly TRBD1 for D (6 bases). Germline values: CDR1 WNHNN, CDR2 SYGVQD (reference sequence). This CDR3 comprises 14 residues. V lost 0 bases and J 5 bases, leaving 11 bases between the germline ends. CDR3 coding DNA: TGCGCCAGCAGTGAGTCGCAGGGGAGACACGAGCAGTACGTC. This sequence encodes CASSESQGRHEQYV.

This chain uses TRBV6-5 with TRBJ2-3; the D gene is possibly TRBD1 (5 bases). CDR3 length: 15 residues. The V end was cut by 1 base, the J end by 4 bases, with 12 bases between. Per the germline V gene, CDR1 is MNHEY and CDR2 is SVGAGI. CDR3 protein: CASSYLAGLADTQYF. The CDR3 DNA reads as TGTGCCAGCAGTTACTTGGCAGGGTTAGCAGATACGCAGTATTTT.

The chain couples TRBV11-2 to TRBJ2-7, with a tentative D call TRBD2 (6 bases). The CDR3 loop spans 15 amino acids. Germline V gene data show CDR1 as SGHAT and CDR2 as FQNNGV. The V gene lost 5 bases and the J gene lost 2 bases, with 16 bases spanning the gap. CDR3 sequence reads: CASSPRRGFAYEQYF. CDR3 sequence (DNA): TGTGCCAGCAGCCCCAGGCGGGGTTTCGCCTACGAGCAGTACTTC. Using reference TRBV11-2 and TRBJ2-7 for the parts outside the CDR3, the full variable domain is EAGVAQSPRYKIIEKRQSVAFWCNPISGHATLYWYQQILGQGPKLLIQFQNNGVVDDSQLPKDRFSAERLKGVDSTLKIQPAKLEDSAVYLCASSPRRGFAYEQYFGPGTRLTVT.

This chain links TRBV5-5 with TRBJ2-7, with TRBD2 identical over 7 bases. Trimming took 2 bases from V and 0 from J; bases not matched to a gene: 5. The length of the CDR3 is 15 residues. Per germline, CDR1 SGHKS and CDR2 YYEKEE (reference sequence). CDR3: CASSFGGTPSYEQYV. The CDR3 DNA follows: TGTGCCAGCAGCTTCGGGGGGACGCCCTCCTACGAGCAGTACGTC.

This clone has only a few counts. This CDR3 is CAWSKDRGETQYF. For the CDR3, the DNA is TGTGCCTGGAGTAAGGACAGGGGAGAGACCCAGTACTTC. The chain has TRBV30 and TRBJ2-5; TRBD1 matches at 9 bases. V gave up 2 bases and J gave up 4 bases; unmatched junction bases: 2. The CDR3 has 13 residues. CDR1 and CDR2 (germline): GTSNPN, SVGIG (reference sequence).

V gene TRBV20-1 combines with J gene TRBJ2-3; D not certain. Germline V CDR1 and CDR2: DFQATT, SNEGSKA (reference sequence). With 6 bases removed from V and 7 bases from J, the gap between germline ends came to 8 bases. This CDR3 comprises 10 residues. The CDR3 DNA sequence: TGCAGTGCCGAGGAAAATACGCAGTATTTT. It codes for CSAEENTQYF.

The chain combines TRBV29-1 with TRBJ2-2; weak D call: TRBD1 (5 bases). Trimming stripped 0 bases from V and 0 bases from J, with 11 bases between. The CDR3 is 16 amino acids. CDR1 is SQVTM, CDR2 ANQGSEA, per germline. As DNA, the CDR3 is TGCAGCGTTGAAGAAGGGGATACCTCGAACACCGGGGAGCTGTTTTTT. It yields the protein CSVEEGDTSNTGELFF.

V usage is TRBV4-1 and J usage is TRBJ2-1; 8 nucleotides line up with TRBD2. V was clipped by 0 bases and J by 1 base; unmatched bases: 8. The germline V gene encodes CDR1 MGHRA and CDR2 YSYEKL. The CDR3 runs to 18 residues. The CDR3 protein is CASSQDHHSSGSYNEQFF. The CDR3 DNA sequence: TGCGCCAGCAGCCAAGATCATCACTCTAGCGGGTCCTACAATGAGCAGTTCTTC.

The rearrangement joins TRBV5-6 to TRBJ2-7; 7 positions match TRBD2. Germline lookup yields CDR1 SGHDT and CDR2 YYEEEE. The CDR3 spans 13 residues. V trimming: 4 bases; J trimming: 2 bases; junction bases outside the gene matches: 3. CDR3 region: CASSGGGPYEQYV. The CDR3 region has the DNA TGTGCCAGCAGCGGCGGGGGACCCTACGAGCAGTACGTC.

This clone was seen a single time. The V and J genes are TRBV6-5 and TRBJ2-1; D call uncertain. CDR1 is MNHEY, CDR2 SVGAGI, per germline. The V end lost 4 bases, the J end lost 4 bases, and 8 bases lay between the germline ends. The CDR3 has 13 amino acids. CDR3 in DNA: TGTGCCAGCAGTTTAGATGCTTACAATGAGCAGTTCTTC. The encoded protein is CASSLDAYNEQFF.

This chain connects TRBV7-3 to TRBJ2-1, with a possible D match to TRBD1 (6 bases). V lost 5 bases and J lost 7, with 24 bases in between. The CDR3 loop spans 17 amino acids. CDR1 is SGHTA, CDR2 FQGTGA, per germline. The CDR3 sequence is CASSPSRRQGSTNEQFF. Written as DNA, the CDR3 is TGTGCCAGCAGCCCAAGCCGTCGGCAGGGGAGTACAAATGAGCAGTTCTTC.

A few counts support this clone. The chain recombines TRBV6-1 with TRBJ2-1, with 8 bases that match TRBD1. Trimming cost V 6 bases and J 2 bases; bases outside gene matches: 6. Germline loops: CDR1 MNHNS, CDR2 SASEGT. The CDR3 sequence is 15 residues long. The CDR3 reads CASSRDRLTYNEQFF. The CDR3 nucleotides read TGTGCCAGCAGCAGGGACAGGTTAACCTACAATGAGCAGTTCTTC.